The sequence of this TCR beta chain was determined in a study of cytomegalovirus exposure and HLA in healthy donors (dated by TCRdb to the late 2010s). Some background on the complete study: A later analysis indicated that the 120 or so validation repertoires were generated on the platform also employed for the 650 to 850 repertoires of the first cohort. Along with the roughly 700-subject first cohort, a separate validation cohort of over a hundred different subjects was used. The study aimed to test whether cataloging public T cell receptors could reveal signatures of past pathogen exposure. To predict cytomegalovirus infection status, the study brought together high-throughput TCR immunosequencing, statistical association of individual TCRs with disease status, and machine learning.

This clone was seen a handful of times. It lacks a known antigen. There are no base qualities to consult, and no much larger clone falls within one base. The library came from the immunoSEQ multiplex PCR assay. The original pipeline was this. A statistical classification framework was built to diagnose cytomegalovirus status from the catalog of TCR beta chain sequences. The immuneACCESS repertoire file appears here via TCRdb, limited to in-frame rearrangements. These files lack a portion of the clones; in checked studies, under half of the deficit traces to unresolved V genes, and the cause of the others is not known. V and J calls and clone size are as listed in that table; D and trimming were resolved from the DNA. In this sample the table shows under 250,000 clones, less than 85% of which occur a single time. Roughly 6% of the sample goes to the ten largest clones. Sequences SNHLY (CDR1) and FYNNEI (CDR2) are obtained from the germline V gene. Clipping removes 4 bases from V and 12 bases from J, with 9 as the unmatched junction base count. The CDR3 covers 14 residues, taking in both the cysteine and the phenylalanine. Only CDR3 DNA remains: 42 bases, in frame from the first base.

Separate from the roughly 650-subject first cohort, the validation cohort of roughly 120 subjects was the group to which the donors belonged. General study outcomes and caveats: The classifier was reported to diagnose cytomegalovirus status with high specificity and sensitivity in both the original and validation cohorts. In vitro tests confirmed that a few of the cytomegalovirus-associated TCR beta chains recognize cytomegalovirus antigens. In the study, some 180 TCR beta chains were listed as associated with cytomegalovirus. While some public TCRs were present in many individuals, most TCR sequences turned up only very rarely across donors. According to the authors, the approach could potentially be generalized to other disease states and immunological phenotypes. Subsequent analysis determined that TCRs grouped into clusters in the first cohort also showed a tendency toward co-occurrence across the 90 to 150 validation repertoires, and 90% to 95% of cluster scores exceeded 0. The validation cohort had no HLA typing available for a later analysis, so co-occurrence within that cohort was assessed over all 120 or so repertoires.

The sequence came from a woman in her late teens or twenties in good health and CMV-seronegative. Sequenced: PBMCs. The chain uses TRBV2 and TRBJ2-2, with TRBD1 identical over 9 junction bases. The CDR3 protein is CASSGTGAPMKLFF. The nucleotides read TGTGCCAGCAGTGGGACAGGGGCACCCATGAAGCTGTTTTTT.